Below are 9 T cell receptor beta chains sequenced from a single sample in a study of blood T cell repertoires in COVID-19. Sequenced by immunoSEQ multiplex PCR; TCRdb stores in-frame clones only, minus some. In the table there are roughly 160,000 clones, about 88% of which are singletons. Source material: peripheral blood. The receptors derive from a man in his 60s with acute or convalescent COVID-19.

This chain uses TRBV11-2 with TRBJ2-1; 9 positions match TRBD1. The germline V gene encodes CDR1 SGHAT and CDR2 FQNNGV. The junction had 16 bases not matched to a gene; V was cut back by 4 bases and J by 6 bases. CDR3 length: 18 residues. The CDR3 loop is CASSSGQGPLTIINEQFF. The CDR3 bases are TGTGCCAGCAGCTCGGGACAGGGCCCCCTAACAATCATCAATGAGCAGTTCTTC.

The CDR3 DNA sequence: TGTGCCAGCAGCTTATTACCGGGACAGGGACGTGAAAAACTGTTTTTT. Its protein product is CASSLLPGQGREKLFF. The chain is built from TRBV11-2 and TRBJ1-4; 9 nucleotides match TRBD1. Germline trimming cut 2 bases from V and 7 bases from J; bases unmatched to any gene: 8. CDR3 length equals 16 residues. Looked up from germline, CDR1 is SGHAT and CDR2 is FQNNGV.

V gene TRBV7-9 combines with J gene TRBJ2-5; 13 bases map to TRBD2. After removal of 2 bases from V and 5 bases from J, the junction contained 5 bases not matched to a gene. CDR1 and CDR2 from the germline V gene are SEHNR and FQNEAQ (reference sequence). The CDR3 runs 16 residues. This chain's CDR3 is CASSLYTSGRGETQYF. Written as DNA, the CDR3 is TGTGCCAGCAGCTTATACACTAGCGGGAGGGGCGAGACCCAGTACTTC.

This chain uses TRBV7-9 with TRBJ1-2; D might be TRBD1 (6 bases). Trimming took off 1 base at V and 7 bases at J, with 13 bases between the two ends. The germline CDR1 and CDR2 sequences are SEHNR and FQNEAQ (reference sequence). The CDR3 is 14 residues long. This CDR3 is CASSLGPARGGYTF. The DNA for the CDR3 is TGTGCCAGCAGCTTAGGCCCGGCCAGGGGTGGCTACACCTTC.

This chain uses TRBV19 with TRBJ2-2, with 11 bases that match TRBD2. Germline V gene sequence: CDR1 LNHDA, CDR2 SQIVND (reference sequence). The CDR3 extends over 19 amino acids. V lost 0 bases, J lost 1 base, and 7 bases stayed unmatched. Written as DNA, the CDR3 is TGTGCCAGTAGTATAGACCTGGTCCTAGCGGGGGGGAACACCGGGGAGCTGTTTTTT. It specifies CASSIDLVLAGGNTGELFF.

The genes are TRBV2 and TRBJ2-2, with 10 bases aligning to TRBD1. The CDR3 loop spans 14 amino acids. Germline V gene data show CDR1 as SNHLY and CDR2 as FYNNEI. The V gene end was trimmed by 7 bases and the J gene end by 5 bases; junction bases not matched to a gene: 4. The CDR3 sequence: CASTDRGRTGELFF. The CDR3 bases are TGTGCCAGCACTGACAGGGGGCGAACCGGGGAGCTGTTTTTT.

The rearrangement joins TRBV6-5 to TRBJ2-1, with 7 nucleotides matching TRBD2. Trimming cost V 2 bases and J 8 bases; bases outside gene matches: 6. The germline V gene has CDR1 MNHEY and CDR2 SVGAGI. This CDR3 is 14 amino acids long. The CDR3 DNA sequence: TGTGCCAGCAGTTACCCGGGGAGGGTGCATGAGCAGTTCTTC. Translation gives CASSYPGRVHEQFF.

The chain joins TRBV12-3 or TRBV12-4 to TRBJ2-2; D not resolved. Trimming took 6 bases from V and 2 from J, leaving 7 bases between them. The CDR3 spans 13 residues. CDR3 in amino acids: CASSLGNTGELFF. CDR3 bases: TGTGCCAGCAGCCTCGGTAACACCGGGGAGCTGTTTTTT.

This clone is a singleton in its sample. V usage is TRBV27 and J usage is TRBJ2-7; D may be TRBD1 (6 bases). Trimming removed 2 bases at V and 4 bases at J, with 12 bases between. The germline gives CDR1 MNHEY, CDR2 SMNVEV (reference sequence). The CDR3 spans 14 residues. CDR3 residues: CASSLRGGQYEQYV. CDR3 DNA sequence: TGTGCCAGCAGTTTAAGGGGCGGACAGTACGAGCAGTACGTC.